Below, 17 T cell receptor beta chains from the same sample are listed, as sequenced in a study of siplizumab effects on memory and regulatory T cells. Sequencing used immunoSEQ multiplex PCR; TCRdb keeps in-frame clones, though not all of them. The sample lists about 120,000 clones, 94% seen once, with under 2% in the top ten. Material for sequencing was non-Treg CD4+ T cells sorted from blood. The receptor set was obtained from a human donor in good health.

About this clone: The sample carries other DNA sequences with the same CDR3. The V gene is TRBV25-1, the J gene TRBJ1-2; D gene unclear. The germline CDR1 and CDR2 sequences are MGHDK and SYGVNS. The length of the CDR3 is 13 residues. Trimming stripped 1 base from V and 3 bases from J, with 6 bases between. The CDR3 DNA reads as TGTGCCAGCAGTGAATCAGGTTACTATGGCTACACCTTC. Protein product: CASSESGYYGYTF.

CDR3 loop: CASSFGERNEKLFF. The CDR3 DNA follows: TGCGCCAGCAGCTTCGGGGAGAGGAATGAAAAACTGTTTTTT. This chain connects TRBV5-1 to TRBJ1-4, with D unresolved. The CDR3 is made up of 14 amino acids. Germline CDR1 reads SGHRS; CDR2 reads YFSETQ. V was shortened by 2 bases and J by 5 bases, with 10 bases between the two germline ends.

The rearrangement uses TRBV19 and TRBJ2-6, with TRBD1 matching 7 bases. V dropped 5 bases and J dropped 1; count of bases not matched to a gene: 5. The CDR3 extends over 16 amino acids. From germline, CDR1 is LNHDA and CDR2 SQIVND (reference sequence). Here the CDR3 DNA reads TGTGCCAGTAGTCCGACAGGGTTATCTGGGGCCAACGTCCTGACTTTC. It yields the protein CASSPTGLSGANVLTF.

The chain uses TRBV4-1 and TRBJ1-4; D uncertain. CDR1 MGHRA and CDR2 YSYEKL come from the germline V gene. The V end lost 0 bases, the J end lost 1 base, and 6 bases lay between the germline ends. The CDR3 is 15 residues long. The CDR3 protein is CASSQDEETNEKLFF. The CDR3 DNA reads as TGCGCCAGCAGCCAAGATGAGGAAACTAATGAAAAACTGTTTTTT.

This chain connects TRBV5-6 to TRBJ2-7; 11 bases are a match to TRBD2. The CDR3 is 15 amino acids. Germline V lookup: CDR1 SGHDT, CDR2 YYEEEE. The J segment lost 7 bases and the V segment lost 4 bases, leaving 10 bases of the junction unmatched. The chain's CDR3 is CASSILAGGRGEQYF. CDR3 nucleotide sequence: TGTGCCAGCAGCATCTTAGCGGGGGGGCGAGGAGAGCAGTACTTC.

The chain carries TRBV6-5 and TRBJ1-2; TRBD1 agrees at 7 bases. The CDR3 extends over 13 amino acids. Germline V gene sequence: CDR1 MNHEY, CDR2 SVGAGI. Losses at the gene ends were 6 bases for V and 4 bases for J; bases not matched to a gene: 5. The CDR3, as DNA: TGTGCCAGCAGCAGACAGGGCGTCTATGGCTACACCTTC. Translating it yields CASSRQGVYGYTF.

The chain couples TRBV9 to TRBJ2-7, with 9 bases fitting TRBD1. Germline assignment: CDR1 SGDLS and CDR2 YYNGEE. CDR3 size: 16 residues. V shed 0 bases, J shed 2 bases, and the junction held 6 bases outside the gene matches. CDR3 coding DNA: TGTGCCAGCAGCGTAGCGACAGGGGGAAGGCCCTACGAGCAGTACTTC. This translates into CASSVATGGRPYEQYF.

The rearrangement links TRBV18 to TRBJ1-2, with D hard to call. Per the germline V gene, CDR1 is KGHSH and CDR2 is LQKENI. V lost 0 bases and J lost 7, with 15 bases in between. The CDR3 runs to 15 residues. The CDR3 here is CASSPPNTGRSGYTF. DNA for the CDR3: TGTGCCAGCTCACCACCGAATACCGGGAGGTCTGGCTACACCTTC. The variable domain in full, completed from reference TRBV18 and TRBJ1-2, reads NAGVMQNPRHLVRRRGQEARLRCSPMKGHSHVYWYRQLPEEGLKFMVYLQKENIIDESGMPKERFSAEFPKEGPSILRIQQVVRGDSAAYFCASSPPNTGRSGYTFGSGTRLTVV.

The chain has TRBV7-8 and TRBJ1-4; D is undetermined. The germline CDR1 and CDR2 sequences are SGHVS and FQNEAQ. The CDR3 spans 14 residues. The V end lost 1 base, the J end lost 7 bases, and 10 bases lay between the germline ends. The CDR3 sequence is CASSLGWYGEKLFF. CDR3 DNA: TGTGCCAGCAGCTTAGGTTGGTATGGTGAAAAACTGTTTTTT.

Written as DNA, the CDR3 is TGTGCCAGCTCAGAGAGGGAAGAGACCCAGTACTTC. Its protein is CASSEREETQYF. The V gene is TRBV18, the J gene TRBJ2-5; D perhaps matches TRBD2 (5 bases). The CDR3 covers 12 residues. Trimming removed 5 bases from V and 3 bases from J, with 7 bases in between. From germline, CDR1 is KGHSH and CDR2 LQKENI.

The V gene is TRBV10-1, the J gene TRBJ2-5, with D possibly being TRBD1 (6 bases). The germline CDR1 and CDR2 sequences are WNHNN and SYGVQD (reference sequence). The CDR3 is made up of 13 amino acids. Trimming took 0 bases from V and 5 from J, leaving 7 bases between them. The CDR3 region has the DNA TGCGCCAGCAGTGAGTCAAGGGGGGAGACCCAGTACTTC. It encodes CASSESRGETQYF.

The chain uses TRBV5-4 and TRBJ1-4, with TRBD1 as a possible D gene (6 bases). CDR3 length: 14 amino acids. CDR1 is SGHNT, CDR2 YYREEE, per germline (reference sequence). Trimming left V 1 base short and J 7 bases short, with 11 bases between. DNA for the CDR3: TGTGCCAGCAGCTTGCGGGGGCCGGGTGAAAAACTGTTTTTT. It codes for CASSLRGPGEKLFF. The full variable domain, completed using reference TRBV5-4 and TRBJ1-4, is ETGVTQSPTHLIKTRGQQVTLRCSSQSGHNTVSWYQQALGQGPQFIFQYYREEENGRGNFPPRFSGLQFPNYSSELNVNALELDDSALYLCASSLRGPGEKLFFGSGTQLSVL.

The chain uses TRBV5-4 and TRBJ1-3; D gene ambiguous. V gave up 2 bases and J gave up 4 bases, with 16 bases separating them. There are 16 residues in the CDR3. From germline, CDR1 is SGHNT and CDR2 YYREEE (reference sequence). The chain's CDR3 is CASSFRAVSSGNTIYF. Written as DNA, the CDR3 is TGTGCCAGCAGCTTTCGGGCGGTGTCTTCGGGAAACACCATATATTTT.

This sequence joins TRBV5-1 and TRBJ2-2; D unclear. This CDR3 has 15 residues. Germline V lookup: CDR1 SGHRS, CDR2 YFSETQ. Trimming shortened V by 1 base and J by 0 bases, and 7 bases separated the two germline ends. The CDR3 here is CASSLTATNTGELFF. For the CDR3, the DNA is TGCGCCAGCAGCTTGACGGCTACGAACACCGGGGAGCTGTTTTTT.

The chain employs TRBV30 and TRBJ1-2; D unclear. Germline lookup yields CDR1 GTSNPN and CDR2 SVGIG (reference sequence). V lost 4 bases and J 1 base, leaving 22 bases between the germline ends. This CDR3 is 17 amino acids long. The CDR3 DNA follows: TGTGCCTGGAAATGTAAACAGCCCTCGTCTTATAACTATGGCTACACCTTC. Protein sequence: CAWKCKQPSSYNYGYTF. The whole variable domain, filled in from reference TRBV30 and TRBJ1-2, reads SQTIHQWPATLVQPVGSPLSLECTVEGTSNPNLYWYRQAAGRGLQLLFYSVGIGQISSEVPQNLSASRPQDRQFILSSKKLLLSDSGFYLCAWKCKQPSSYNYGYTFGSGTRLTVV.

The gene calls are TRBV6-1 and TRBJ1-1; 11 bases agree with TRBD1. Trimming cost V 2 bases and J 1 base; bases outside gene matches: 6. The CDR3 is made up of 17 amino acids. Germline CDR1 is MNHNS and CDR2 is SASEGT. The CDR3 reads CASSESGTGGRNTEAFF. The CDR3 coding sequence is TGTGCCAGCAGTGAATCCGGGACAGGGGGTCGGAACACTGAAGCTTTCTTT.

This sequence joins TRBV6-1 and TRBJ2-7; 8 nucleotides match TRBD2. The CDR3 runs to 12 residues. Germline-derived CDR1 and CDR2 are MNHNS and SASEGT. V lost 7 bases, J lost 8 bases, and 7 bases stayed unmatched. In nucleotides, the CDR3 is TGTGCCAGCAATCGGGAGGGGGTTAAGCAGTACTTC. As protein: CASNREGVKQYF.